Below, 3 T cell receptor beta chains from the same sample are listed, as sequenced in a study. One entry per CDR3 protein, called by TCRdb with MiXCR from the reads. The data contain around 15,000 distinct CDR3 sequences, about 30% of them singletons. The sample taken for sequencing was blood. The receptors derive from a human donor.

The sample holds many counts of this clonotype. This chain connects TRBV20-1 to TRBJ2-7, with 11 bases matching TRBD2. Trimming removed 0 bases from V and 6 bases from J; junction bases left unmatched: 7. CDR1 is DFQATT and CDR2 is SNEGSKA in the germline V gene (reference sequence). The CDR3 has 15 residues. The CDR3 here is CSARETSGSFLEQYF. The CDR3 DNA sequence: TGCAGTGCTAGAGAAACTAGCGGGAGTTTTCTCGAGCAGTACTTC.

This clonotype was recorded many times. The gene calls are TRBV20-1 and TRBJ2-1, with TRBD2 matching 12 bases. The germline CDR1 and CDR2 sequences are DFQATT and SNEGSKA (reference sequence). This CDR3 is built from 17 residues. V shed 3 bases and J 4 bases; nucleotides not matched to a gene: 10. The CDR3 bases are TGCAGTGCTAGGACCGTTACTAGCGGGAGGAGGTACAATGAGCAGTTCTTC. It codes for CSARTVTSGRRYNEQFF.

DNA of the CDR3: TGTGCCAGCAGCCAAGGAGGGAGCGGGAGATGGGTCGATACGCAGTATTTT. Translating it yields CASSQGGSGRWVDTQYF. The chain has TRBV4-2 and TRBJ2-3; 8 bases line up with TRBD2. The V gene's germline CDR1 is LGHNA and CDR2 YNFKEQ. The CDR3 extends over 17 amino acids. The V and J ends lost 1 base and 6 bases, in that order; junction bases with no gene match: 12.